This T cell receptor beta chain derives from a study of cytomegalovirus exposure and HLA in healthy donors. The wider study: The same platform used for the approximately 670 first-cohort repertoires was also used for the roughly 120 validation repertoires, as a later analysis reported. Regarding the study as a whole: As was reported, the classifier diagnosed cytomegalovirus status with high specificity and sensitivity. Most sequenced TCRs were rare (though some public TCRs occurred in many donors). According to the study, 160 or so TCR beta chains were cytomegalovirus-associated.

Sequencing was performed with immunoSEQ multiplex PCR; in TCRdb, only in-frame clones are kept and a portion is missing. This table has tens of thousands of clones, over 80% appearing once. Per germline, CDR1 SGHAT and CDR2 FQNNGV. V was clipped by 7 bases and J by 4 bases, with 8 bases between them. The CDR3 is made up of 11 amino acids. This clone was detected once. Its antigen is unknown. The TCR originated in a man aged 25-45 years in good health and CMV-seronegative. Sequencing was performed on PBMCs. The rearrangement uses TRBV11-2 and TRBJ2-7; D remains unclear. CDR3 DNA sequence: TGTGCCAGCACCCGGTCGTACGAGCAGTACTTC. Its translation: CASTRSYEQYF.